Below, 8 T cell receptor beta chains from the same sample are listed, as sequenced in a study of response to subunit inactivated influenza vaccine. One entry per CDR3 protein, called by TCRdb with MiXCR from the RT-PCR reads. The sample shows fewer than 550,000 distinct CDR3 sequences, about 25% of them seen only once. The source material was CD4+ T cells sorted from PBMCs, sampled roughly 5 days after vaccination. The receptors derive from a man over 45 who received an inactivated influenza vaccine.

The chain is built from TRBV6-1 and TRBJ1-5; D not resolved. The CDR3 contains 15 residues. Germline V CDR1 and CDR2: MNHNS, SASEGT. V lost 0 bases and J lost 4, with 10 bases in between. The CDR3 region has the DNA TGTGCCAGCAGTGAAGCGTCGGGTTATAATCAGCCCCAGCATTTT. Translation gives CASSEASGYNQPQHF.

The chain has TRBV29-1 and TRBJ2-3, with 11 bases that match TRBD2. After removal of 7 bases from V and 2 bases from J, the junction contained 5 bases not matched to a gene. The germline gives CDR1 SQVTM, CDR2 ANQGSEA. The CDR3 loop spans 14 amino acids. CDR3 protein: CSADSGRDTDTQYF. The CDR3 DNA is TGCAGCGCTGATAGCGGGAGGGACACAGATACGCAGTATTTT.

This clonotype was observed a handful of times. V gene TRBV10-3 combines with J gene TRBJ2-7, with D perhaps assigned TRBD1 or TRBD2 (5 bases each). Germline CDR1 ENHRY, CDR2 SYGVKD. The CDR3 consists of 15 residues. Deletions cut 6 bases from V and 4 bases from J, with 19 bases between. As DNA, the CDR3 is TGTGCCATCAGAGAAGAGGACATCCCGGGGTACGAGCAGTACTTC. Encoded protein: CAIREEDIPGYEQYF.

The chain joins TRBV7-4 to TRBJ2-7; TRBD2 agrees at 7 bases. V was pared by 6 bases and J by 0 bases, with 8 bases of the junction left unmatched. CDR1 is SGHVT, CDR2 SQSDAQ, per germline. The CDR3 runs to 15 residues. The CDR3 reads CASRDGGNLSYEQYF. CDR3 coding DNA: TGTGCCAGCAGGGACGGGGGGAACCTCTCCTACGAGCAGTACTTC.

In its sample, this clonotype was seen a few times. The rearrangement joins TRBV28 to TRBJ2-7; D tentatively reads TRBD1 or TRBD2 (5 bases each). V lost 5 bases, J lost 3 bases, and 29 bases lay in between. The CDR3 loop spans 19 amino acids. Germline-derived CDR1 and CDR2 are MDHEN and SYDVKM. CDR3 sequence: CASSLLGRARGLGYYEQYF. The CDR3 nucleotides are TGTGCCAGCAGTCTCCTGGGAAGGGCCCGGGGCTTAGGGTACTACGAGCAGTACTTC.

Regarding this clonotype: A read error may explain this, as a much larger clone is one base away. The V and J genes are TRBV12-3 or TRBV12-4 and TRBJ2-7, with 12 bases lining up with TRBD2. J lost 2 bases, V lost 6 bases, and 5 bases had no gene match. The CDR3 contains 15 residues. The CDR3, as DNA: TGTGCCAGCAGCCCTACTAGCGGGAGGCCCTACGAGCAGTACTTC. Translated: CASSPTSGRPYEQYF.

The rearrangement links TRBV6-5 to TRBJ2-3; 12 bases align to TRBD1. The CDR3 length is 17 residues. Germline V gene lookup returns CDR1 MNHEY and CDR2 SVGAGI. After removal of 0 bases from V and 7 bases from J, the junction contained 8 bases not matched to a gene. CDR3 in DNA: TGTGCCAGCAGTTACTCTACACCGGGACAGGGGGCTTATACGCAGTATTTT. Translated: CASSYSTPGQGAYTQYF.

CDR3 DNA sequence: TGTGCCAGCAGCGTAGCAGGGGGGCAGCGAGTCAATGAGCAGTTCTTC. Translated: CASSVAGGQRVNEQFF. This chain joins TRBV9 and TRBJ2-1, with D tentatively TRBD1 (7 bases). Germline assignment: CDR1 SGDLS and CDR2 YYNGEE. The CDR3 sequence is 16 residues long. V shed 0 bases and J shed 6 bases, with 16 bases lying between them.